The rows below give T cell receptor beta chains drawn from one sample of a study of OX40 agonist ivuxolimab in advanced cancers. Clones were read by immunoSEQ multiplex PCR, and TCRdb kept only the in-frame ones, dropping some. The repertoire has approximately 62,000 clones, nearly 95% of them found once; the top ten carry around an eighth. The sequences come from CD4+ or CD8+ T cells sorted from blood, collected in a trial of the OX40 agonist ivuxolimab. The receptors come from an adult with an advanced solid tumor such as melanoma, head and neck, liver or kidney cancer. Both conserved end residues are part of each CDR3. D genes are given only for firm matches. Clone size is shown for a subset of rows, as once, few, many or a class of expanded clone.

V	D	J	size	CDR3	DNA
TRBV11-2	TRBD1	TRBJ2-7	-	CASSLGTGNYEQYF	TGTGCCAGCAGCTTAGGGACAGGCAACTACGAGCAGTACTTC
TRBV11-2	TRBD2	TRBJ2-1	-	CASSLVGGVYNEQFF	TGTGCCAGCAGCTTAGTGGGGGGGGTCTACAATGAGCAGTTCTTC
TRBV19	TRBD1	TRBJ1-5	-	CASHRGYPDQPQHF	TGTGCCAGTCACAGGGGCTACCCCGATCAGCCCCAGCATTTT
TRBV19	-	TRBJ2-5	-	CASSIMETQYF	TGTGCCAGTAGTATAATGGAGACCCAGTACTTC
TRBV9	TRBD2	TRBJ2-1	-	CASSIKALAGWNEQFF	TGTGCCAGCAGCATCAAAGCACTAGCGGGTTGGAATGAGCAGTTCTTC
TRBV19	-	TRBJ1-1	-	CASSISARNTEAFF	TGTGCCAGTAGTATTTCGGCCAGGAACACTGAAGCTTTCTTT
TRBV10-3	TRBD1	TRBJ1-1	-	CAISPGTVNTEAFF	TGTGCCATCAGCCCCGGGACAGTGAACACTGAAGCTTTCTTT
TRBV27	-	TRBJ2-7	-	CASSLSQGSYEQYF	TGTGCCAGCAGTTTATCCCAGGGCTCCTACGAGCAGTACTTC
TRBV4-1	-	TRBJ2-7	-	CASSQADSFIDEQYF	TGCGCCAGCAGCCAAGCTGACTCATTCATCGACGAGCAGTACTTC
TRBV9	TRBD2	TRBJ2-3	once	CASSARGVGDTQYF	TGTGCCAGCAGCGCTCGGGGGGTGGGAGATACGCAGTATTTT
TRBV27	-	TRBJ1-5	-	CASSFQGSPQPQHF	TGTGCCAGCAGTTTTCAAGGGTCCCCTCAGCCCCAGCATTTT
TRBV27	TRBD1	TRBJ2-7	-	CASRIQGSYEQYF	TGTGCCAGCAGGATACAGGGGTCCTACGAGCAGTACTTC
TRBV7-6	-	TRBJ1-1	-	CASSLQGWKTEAFF	TGTGCCAGCAGCTTACAGGGCTGGAAAACTGAAGCTTTCTTT
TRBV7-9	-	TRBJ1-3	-	CASSLIRNVASGNTIYF	TGTGCCAGCAGCTTAATACGAAACGTCGCCTCTGGAAACACCATATATTTT
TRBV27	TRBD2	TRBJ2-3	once	CASSTILAGGRRDTQYF	TGTGCCAGCAGTACAATCCTAGCGGGGGGGCGGAGAGATACGCAGTATTTT
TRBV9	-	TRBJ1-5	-	CASSVDGGGNQPQHF	TGTGCCAGCAGCGTAGACGGGGGCGGGAATCAGCCCCAGCATTTT
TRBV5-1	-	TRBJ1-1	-	CASSGGSWRITGTEAFF	TGCGCCAGCAGCGGCGGGTCCTGGAGGATAACAGGCACTGAAGCTTTCTTT
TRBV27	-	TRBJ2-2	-	CASRVIGSTGELFF	TGTGCCAGCAGGGTTATCGGCTCCACCGGGGAGCTGTTTTTT
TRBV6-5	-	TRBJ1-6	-	CASSSGPINSPLHF	TGTGCCAGCAGTTCGGGACCGATTAATTCACCCCTCCACTTT
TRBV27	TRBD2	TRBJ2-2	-	CASSSGGNTGELFF	TGTGCCAGCAGTAGCGGGGGCAACACCGGGGAGCTGTTTTTT
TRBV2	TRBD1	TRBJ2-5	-	CADRGENRGWETQYF	TGTGCCGACAGGGGAGAAAACAGGGGTTGGGAGACCCAGTACTTC
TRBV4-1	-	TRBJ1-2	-	CASSQEAWVYLYGYTF	TGCGCCAGCAGCCAAGAGGCATGGGTGTATCTCTATGGCTACACCTTC
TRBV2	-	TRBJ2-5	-	CASSETVQETQYF	TGTGCCAGCAGTGAAACAGTCCAAGAGACCCAGTACTTC
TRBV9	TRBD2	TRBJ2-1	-	CASSATSGRGNEQFF	TGTGCCAGCAGCGCAACTAGCGGGAGGGGCAATGAGCAGTTCTTC
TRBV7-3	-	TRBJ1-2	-	CASSPTGVGYGYTF	TGTGCCAGCAGCCCGACGGGGGTGGGCTATGGCTACACCTTC